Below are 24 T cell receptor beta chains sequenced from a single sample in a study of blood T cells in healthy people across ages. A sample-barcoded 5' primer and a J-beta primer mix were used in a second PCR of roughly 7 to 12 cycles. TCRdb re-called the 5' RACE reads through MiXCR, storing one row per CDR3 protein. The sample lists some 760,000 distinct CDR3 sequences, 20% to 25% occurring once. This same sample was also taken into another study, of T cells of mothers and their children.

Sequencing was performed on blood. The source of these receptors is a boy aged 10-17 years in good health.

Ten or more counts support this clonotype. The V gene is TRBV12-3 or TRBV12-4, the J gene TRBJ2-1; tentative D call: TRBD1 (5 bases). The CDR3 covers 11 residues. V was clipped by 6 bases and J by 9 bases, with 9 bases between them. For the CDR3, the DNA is TGTGCCAGCAGGCGTAGGGGTGAGCAGTTCTTC. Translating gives CASRRRGEQFF.

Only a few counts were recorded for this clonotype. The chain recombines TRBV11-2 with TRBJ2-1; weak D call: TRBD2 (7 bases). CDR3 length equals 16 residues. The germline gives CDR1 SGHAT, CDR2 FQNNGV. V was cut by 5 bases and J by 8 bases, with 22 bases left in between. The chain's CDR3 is CASSDFAGAYLDEQFF. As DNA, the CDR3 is TGTGCCAGCAGCGACTTCGCGGGGGCCTACCTCGATGAGCAGTTCTTC. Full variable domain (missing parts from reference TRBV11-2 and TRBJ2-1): EAGVAQSPRYKIIEKRQSVAFWCNPISGHATLYWYQQILGQGPKLLIQFQNNGVVDDSQLPKDRFSAERLKGVDSTLKIQPAKLEDSAVYLCASSDFAGAYLDEQFFGPGTRLTVL.

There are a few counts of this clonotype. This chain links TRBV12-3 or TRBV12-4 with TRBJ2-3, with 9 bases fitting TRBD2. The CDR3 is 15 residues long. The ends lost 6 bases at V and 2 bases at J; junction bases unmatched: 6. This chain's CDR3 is CASSRRGGDTDTQYF. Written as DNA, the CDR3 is TGTGCCAGCAGCCGGCGGGGGGGAGACACAGATACGCAGTATTTT.

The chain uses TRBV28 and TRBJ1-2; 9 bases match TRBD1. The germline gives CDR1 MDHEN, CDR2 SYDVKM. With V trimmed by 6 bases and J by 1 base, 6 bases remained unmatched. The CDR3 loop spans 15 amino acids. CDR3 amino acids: CASRPGTGLNYGYTF. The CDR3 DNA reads TGTGCCAGCAGACCCGGGACAGGGCTTAACTATGGCTACACCTTC.

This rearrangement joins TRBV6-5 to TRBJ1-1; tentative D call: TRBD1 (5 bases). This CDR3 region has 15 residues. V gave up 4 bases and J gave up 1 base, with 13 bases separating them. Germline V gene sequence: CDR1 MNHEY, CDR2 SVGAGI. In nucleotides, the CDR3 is TGTGCCAGCAGTTTTGCGGGACTCTCGAACACTGAAGCTTTCTTT. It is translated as CASSFAGLSNTEAFF.

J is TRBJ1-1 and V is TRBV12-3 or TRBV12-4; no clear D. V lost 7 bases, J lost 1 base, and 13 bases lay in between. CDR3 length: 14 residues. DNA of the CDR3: TGTGCCAGCACCCCCTACGGGAGGAACACTGAAGCTTTCTTT. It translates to CASTPYGRNTEAFF.

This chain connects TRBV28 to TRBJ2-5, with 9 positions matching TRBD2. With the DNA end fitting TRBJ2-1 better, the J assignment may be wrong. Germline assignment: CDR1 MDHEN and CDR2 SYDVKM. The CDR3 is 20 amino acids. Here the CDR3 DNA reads TGTGCCAGCAGTTTTGACCGCGGGGCCGGGCTGGCGGGAGGGCCCAATGAGCAGTTCTTC. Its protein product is CASSFDRGAGLAGGPNEQFF.

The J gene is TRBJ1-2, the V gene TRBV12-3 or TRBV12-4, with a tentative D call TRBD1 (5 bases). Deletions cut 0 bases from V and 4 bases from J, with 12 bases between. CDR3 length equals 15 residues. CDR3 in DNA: TGTGCCAGCAGTTTAGCCCCGGGGGAGATCTATGGCTACACCTTC. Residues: CASSLAPGEIYGYTF.

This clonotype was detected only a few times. In DNA, the CDR3 is TGTGCCAGCAGTTTAGGACTAGCGGGAGTTCTGAAGAATGAGCAGTTCTTC. Translating gives CASSLGLAGVLKNEQFF. J is TRBJ2-1 and V is TRBV12-3 or TRBV12-4, with 12 nucleotides matching TRBD2. After removal of 1 base from V and 7 bases from J, the junction contained 8 bases not matched to a gene. The CDR3 runs to 17 residues.

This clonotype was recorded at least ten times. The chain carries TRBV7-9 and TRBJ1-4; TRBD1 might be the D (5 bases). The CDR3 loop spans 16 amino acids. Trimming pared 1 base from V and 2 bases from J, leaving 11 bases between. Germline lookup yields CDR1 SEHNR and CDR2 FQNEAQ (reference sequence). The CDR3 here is CASSLGGTVTNEKLFF. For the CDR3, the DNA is TGTGCCAGCAGCTTAGGCGGGACCGTTACTAATGAAAAACTGTTTTTT. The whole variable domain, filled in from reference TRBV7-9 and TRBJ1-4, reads DTGVSQNPRHKITKRGQNVTFRCDPISEHNRLYWYRQTLGQGPEFLTYFQNEAQLEKSRLLSDRFSAERPKGSFSTLEIQRTEQGDSAMYLCASSLGGTVTNEKLFFGSGTQLSVL.

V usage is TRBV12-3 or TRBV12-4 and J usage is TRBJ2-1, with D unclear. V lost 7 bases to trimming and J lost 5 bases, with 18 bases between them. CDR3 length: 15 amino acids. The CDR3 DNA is TGTGCCAGCACCTCCCGGTCAGTAATTAACAATGAGCAGTTCTTC. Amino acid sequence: CASTSRSVINNEQFF.

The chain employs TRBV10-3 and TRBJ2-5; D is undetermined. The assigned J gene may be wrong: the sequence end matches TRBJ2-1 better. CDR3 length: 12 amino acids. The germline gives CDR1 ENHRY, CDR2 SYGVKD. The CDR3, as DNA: TGTGCCATCAGTGAGTCTGGCAATGAGCAGTTCTTC. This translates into CAISESGNEQFF.

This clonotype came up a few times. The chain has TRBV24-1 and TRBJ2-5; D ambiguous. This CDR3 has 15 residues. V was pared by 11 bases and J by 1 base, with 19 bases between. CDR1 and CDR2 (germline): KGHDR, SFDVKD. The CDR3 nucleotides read TGTGCCATCCCATACATCTCCTCGCTCCAAGAGACCCAGTACTTC. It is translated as CAIPYISSLQETQYF.

The DNA for the CDR3 is TGTGCCATCGGGGAGGAAGGGCAGCCCCAGCATTTT. Translated: CAIGEEGQPQHF. The chain is built from TRBV10-3 and TRBJ1-5; the D is unclear. V lost 8 bases and J lost 7, with 12 bases in between. The CDR3 covers 12 residues. Germline values: CDR1 ENHRY, CDR2 SYGVKD.

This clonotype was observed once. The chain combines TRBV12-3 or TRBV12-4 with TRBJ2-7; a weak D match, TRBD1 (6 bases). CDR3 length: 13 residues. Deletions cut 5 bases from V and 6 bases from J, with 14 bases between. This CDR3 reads CASSHRATSEQYF. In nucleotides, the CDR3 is TGTGCCAGCAGTCACAGGGCAACTAGCGAGCAGTACTTC.

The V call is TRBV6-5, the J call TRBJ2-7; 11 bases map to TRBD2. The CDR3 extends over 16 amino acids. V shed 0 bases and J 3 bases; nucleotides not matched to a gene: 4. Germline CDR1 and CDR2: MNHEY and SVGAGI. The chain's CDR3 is CASSYSMGLAVYEQYF. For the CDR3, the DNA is TGTGCCAGCAGTTACTCGATGGGACTAGCGGTCTACGAGCAGTACTTC.

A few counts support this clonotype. The CDR3 sequence is CASSPFSGTYEQYF. DNA for the CDR3: TGTGCCAGCAGCCCCTTTAGCGGAACCTACGAGCAGTACTTC. The rearrangement uses TRBV3-1 and TRBJ2-5; maybe TRBD2 (6 bases). The DNA end is more similar to TRBJ2-7, so the J call may be wrong. There are 14 residues in the CDR3. Germline loops: CDR1 LGHDT, CDR2 YNNKEL (reference sequence).

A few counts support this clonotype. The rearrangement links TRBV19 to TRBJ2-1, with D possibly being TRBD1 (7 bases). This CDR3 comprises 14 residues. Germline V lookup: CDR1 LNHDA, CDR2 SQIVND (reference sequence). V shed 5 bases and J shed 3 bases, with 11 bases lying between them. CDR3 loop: CASSQGGLYNEQFF. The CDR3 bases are TGTGCCAGTAGTCAGGGGGGACTCTACAATGAGCAGTTCTTC.

The CDR3 protein is CASSRPQRNHHGELFF. The CDR3, as DNA: TGTGCCAGCAGCCGTCCGCAAAGAAACCACCACGGGGAGCTGTTTTTT. The chain combines TRBV4-2 with TRBJ2-2; no clear D gene. The V end lost 4 bases, the J end lost 7 bases, and 19 bases lay between the germline ends. Germline V gene data show CDR1 as LGHNA and CDR2 as YNFKEQ. The CDR3 length is 16 residues.

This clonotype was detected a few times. The CDR3 protein is CASNRAGTEQETQYF. CDR3 sequence (DNA): TGTGCCAGCAACAGAGCCGGGACAGAACAAGAGACCCAGTACTTC. The gene calls are TRBV9 and TRBJ2-5; 7 bases align to TRBD1. The CDR3 is 15 residues long. Germline V gene data show CDR1 as SGDLS and CDR2 as YYNGEE. The V and J ends lost 6 bases and 2 bases, in that order; junction bases with no gene match: 10. The full variable domain, its missing parts supplied by reference TRBV9 and TRBJ2-5, is DSGVTQTPKHLITATGQRVTLRCSPRSGDLSVYWYQQSLDQGLQFLIQYYNGEERAKGNILERFSAQQFPDLHSELNLSSLELGDSALYFCASNRAGTEQETQYFGPGTRLLVL.

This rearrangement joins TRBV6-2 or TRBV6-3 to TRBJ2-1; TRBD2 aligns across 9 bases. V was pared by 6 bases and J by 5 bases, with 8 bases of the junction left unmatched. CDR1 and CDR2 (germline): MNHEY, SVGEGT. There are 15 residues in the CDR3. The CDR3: CASRPPGLAHNEQFF. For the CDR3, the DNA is TGTGCCAGCAGGCCACCGGGACTAGCCCACAATGAGCAGTTCTTC.

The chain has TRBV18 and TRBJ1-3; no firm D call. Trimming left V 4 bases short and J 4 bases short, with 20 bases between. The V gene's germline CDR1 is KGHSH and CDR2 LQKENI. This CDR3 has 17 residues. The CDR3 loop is CASSLMTEKPWGNTIYF. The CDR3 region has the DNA TGTGCCAGCTCACTAATGACCGAAAAGCCGTGGGGAAACACCATATATTTT.

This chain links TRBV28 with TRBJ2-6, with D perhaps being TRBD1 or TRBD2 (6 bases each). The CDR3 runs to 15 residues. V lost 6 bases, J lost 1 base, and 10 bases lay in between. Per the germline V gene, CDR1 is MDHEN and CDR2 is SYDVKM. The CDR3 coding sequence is TGTGCCAGCAGGGGGGGCTGGTCTGGGGCCAACGTCCTGACTTTC. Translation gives CASRGGWSGANVLTF.

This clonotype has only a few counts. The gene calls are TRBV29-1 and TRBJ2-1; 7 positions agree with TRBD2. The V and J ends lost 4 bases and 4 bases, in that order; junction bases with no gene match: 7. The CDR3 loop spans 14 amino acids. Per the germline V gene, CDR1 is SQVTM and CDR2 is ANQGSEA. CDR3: CSVVGPGGYNEQFF. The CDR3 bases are TGCAGCGTTGTGGGTCCGGGGGGATACAATGAGCAGTTCTTC.